One sample yielded the 9 T cell receptor beta chains listed below, sequenced in a study of blood T cell repertoires in COVID-19. Assay: immunoSEQ multiplex PCR; the TCRdb copy retains only in-frame clones and omits some. The sample carries over 150,000 clones, around four fifths recorded once. Sequenced input: peripheral blood. Source of these receptors: a woman of 80 years or more with COVID-19, enrolled during active disease.

The chain joins TRBV11-2 to TRBJ2-7, with unresolved D. The CDR3 loop spans 15 amino acids. The germline V and J ends were trimmed by 0 bases and 2 bases, with 11 bases remaining between them. The V gene's germline CDR1 is SGHAT and CDR2 FQNNGV. CDR3 in DNA: TGTGCCAGCAGCTTAGATGAGGCCGCGGCCTACGAGCAGTACTTC. Amino acids: CASSLDEAAAYEQYF.

The CDR3 here is CASSLEGRSADEQFF. CDR3 DNA: TGCGCCAGCAGCTTGGAGGGGAGGTCGGCGGATGAGCAGTTCTTC. The chain employs TRBV5-1 and TRBJ2-1, with D possibly being TRBD2 (6 bases). Trimming stripped 0 bases from V and 8 bases from J, with 15 bases between. Germline V lookup: CDR1 SGHRS, CDR2 YFSETQ. This CDR3 spans 15 amino acids.

The rearrangement uses TRBV28 and TRBJ1-3; D not resolved. The ends were cut back, 4 bases at V and 2 bases at J, with 9 bases in the middle. In germline, CDR1 is MDHEN, CDR2 SYDVKM. The CDR3 runs 14 residues. Written as DNA, the CDR3 is TGTGCCAGCAGTTCCGGAGGTACTGGAAACACCATATATTTT. The encoded protein is CASSSGGTGNTIYF.

The chain links TRBV27 to TRBJ2-2; D gene unclear. The CDR3 loop spans 12 amino acids. With 6 bases removed from V and 5 bases from J, the gap between germline ends came to 7 bases. The V gene's germline CDR1 is MNHEY and CDR2 SMNVEV (reference sequence). In DNA, the CDR3 is TGTGCCAGCAGCAAACAAACCGGGGAGCTGTTTTTT. Residues: CASSKQTGELFF.

The CDR3, as DNA: TGTGCCAGCAGCGCGTCTGCTAGCGGGACCACAGATACGCAGTATTTT. This gives the protein CASSASASGTTDTQYF. The chain has TRBV5-4 and TRBJ2-3; 9 bases match TRBD2. V gave up 4 bases and J gave up 2 bases; unmatched junction bases: 8. The germline gives CDR1 SGHNT, CDR2 YYREEE (reference sequence). CDR3 length: 16 amino acids.

The chain couples TRBV18 to TRBJ2-1; D uncertain. The V gene's germline CDR1 is KGHSH and CDR2 LQKENI. V was clipped by 2 bases and J by 9 bases, with 11 bases between them. The CDR3 contains 13 residues. The CDR3 region has the DNA TGTGCCAGCTCACCAGGCAGGCTCGGTGAGCAGTTCTTC. Residues: CASSPGRLGEQFF.

The V call is TRBV29-1, the J call TRBJ2-1; possibly TRBD2 for D (5 bases). This CDR3 region has 13 residues. Trimming took 7 bases from V and 2 from J, leaving 12 bases between them. The germline CDR1 and CDR2 sequences are SQVTM and ANQGSEA. The CDR3 DNA follows: TGCAGCGGGCGGGTGAGAGCCTACAATGAGCAGTTCTTC. Translation gives CSGRVRAYNEQFF.

The V gene is TRBV25-1, the J gene TRBJ2-7; 10 bases match TRBD1. This CDR3 is 14 amino acids long. V lost 4 bases, J lost 6 bases, and 6 bases stayed unmatched. The germline V gene encodes CDR1 MGHDK and CDR2 SYGVNS. The CDR3 DNA reads TGTGCCAGCAGTGCTATCGGACAGGGGGTCGAGCAGTACTTC. This codes for CASSAIGQGVEQYF.

The rearrangement links TRBV3-1 (or the pseudogene TRBV3-2) to TRBJ2-6; tentative D call: TRBD2 (6 bases). Germline-derived CDR1 and CDR2 are LGHDT and YNNKEL (reference sequence). The CDR3 is 15 residues long. Trimming left V 4 bases short and J 0 bases short, with 7 bases between. CDR3 nucleotide sequence: TGTGCCAGCAGCCCGGGAGTCTCTGGGGCCAACGTCCTGACTTTC. Translated, it gives CASSPGVSGANVLTF.